The entry below gives a single T cell receptor beta chain sequence along with its context. The antigen it binds to is not known. No much larger clone exists at a distance of one base, and base qualities are not known. The CDR3 has 14 amino acids, counting the end cysteine and phenylalanine. Of the read, only the CDR3 DNA is kept; its 42 bases are in frame from base 1. Trimming removed 6 bases from V and 5 bases from J; the gene matches leave 5 bases unexplained. The library was produced with RT-PCR. The reads were generated on a NextSeq 550. Starting from the raw public reads, TCRdb applied fastp trimming at Q25, assembled clones with MiXCR and retained in-frame beta chains. Each entry merges the rows of one CDR3 protein and shows their most common DNA and genes. The table for this sample lists about 960,000 distinct CDR3 sequences; approximately 19% of them were counted only once. The top ten constitute approximately 5.9% of the sample.

This specimen belongs to a study of patients and donors after allogeneic stem cell transplantation (dated by TCRdb to the early 2020s). This receptor was identified in a human donor who was either an allogeneic HSCT recipient or a stem cell or donor lymphocyte infusion donor (not recorded which). It is not recorded whose cells these are; they may come from a transplant donor. This sequence uses TRBV12-3 or TRBV12-4 and TRBJ2-1; 9 middle bases align to TRBD1. Sequenced: blood, either unsorted or a sorted T cell fraction (not recorded which). The DNA reads as follows: TGTGCCAGCAGCCGACAGGGGGGTAACAATGAGCAGTTCTTC. Its coded protein is CASSRQGGNNEQFF.